The clone carrying this T cell receptor beta chain was found many times. Its target is not known. The sample originates from a study of neurological immune-mediated disorders. Broader study findings: Neither clinical nor MRI features were associated with the multiple sclerosis repertoire cluster.

A single run covered 15-18 subjects with over 180 million TCR-beta sequences. TCRdb itself ran the 5' RACE reads through MiXCR, one entry per CDR3 protein. The top ten hold 2.5% to 3.5% of the sample, which has just under 60,000 distinct CDR3 sequences, roughly 2.5% seen once. The germline CDR1 and CDR2 sequences are SGDLS and YYNGEE. Trimming stripped 2 bases from V and 2 bases from J, with 9 bases between. The CDR3 is 14 amino acids. This chain links TRBV9 with TRBJ2-3, with D possibly TRBD2 on 5 matching bases. The sequenced sample consisted of PBMCs. The source of this sequence is a man aged 50-59 years with multiple sclerosis. The CDR3 reads CASSVRENTDTQYF. For the CDR3, the DNA is TGTGCCAGCAGCGTGAGGGAGAACACAGATACGCAGTATTTT.